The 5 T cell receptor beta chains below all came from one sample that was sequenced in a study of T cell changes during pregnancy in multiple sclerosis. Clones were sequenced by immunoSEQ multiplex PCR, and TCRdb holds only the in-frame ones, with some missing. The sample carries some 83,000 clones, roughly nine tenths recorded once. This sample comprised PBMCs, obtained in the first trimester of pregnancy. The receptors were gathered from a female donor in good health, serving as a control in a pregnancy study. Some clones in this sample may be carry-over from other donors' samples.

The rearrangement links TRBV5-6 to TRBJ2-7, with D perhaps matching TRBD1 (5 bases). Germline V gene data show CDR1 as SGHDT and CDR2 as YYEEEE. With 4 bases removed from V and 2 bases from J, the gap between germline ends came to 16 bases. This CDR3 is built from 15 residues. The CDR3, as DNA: TGTGCCAGCAGCCTCTTACAGGAACTACCCTACGAGCAGTACTTC. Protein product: CASSLLQELPYEQYF.

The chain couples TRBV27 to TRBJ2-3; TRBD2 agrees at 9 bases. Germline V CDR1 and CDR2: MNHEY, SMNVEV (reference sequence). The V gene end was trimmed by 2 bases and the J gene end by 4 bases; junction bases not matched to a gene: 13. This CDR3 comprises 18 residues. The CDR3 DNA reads TGTGCCAGCAGTTTACAGAGTAGCGGGGGATTGAGCGCAGATACGCAGTATTTT. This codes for CASSLQSSGGLSADTQYF.

As DNA, the CDR3 is TGTGCCAGCAGTTACGGTGGGGGGGCGAGTTGGCCCCAGCATTTT. This sequence encodes CASSYGGGASWPQHF. This chain uses TRBV6-5 with TRBJ1-5; possible D gene TRBD1, 6 bases. V was clipped by 2 bases and J by 9 bases, with 17 bases between them. Germline lookup yields CDR1 MNHEY and CDR2 SVGAGI. CDR3 length: 15 amino acids.

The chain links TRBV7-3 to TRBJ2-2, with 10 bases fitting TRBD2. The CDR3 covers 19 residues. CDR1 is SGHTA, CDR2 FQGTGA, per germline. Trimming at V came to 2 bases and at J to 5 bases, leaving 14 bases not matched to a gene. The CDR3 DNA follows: TGTGCCAGCAGCTTATATGAGGGGCTAGCGGGAGAGAATACCGGGGAGCTGTTTTTT. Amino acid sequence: CASSLYEGLAGENTGELFF.

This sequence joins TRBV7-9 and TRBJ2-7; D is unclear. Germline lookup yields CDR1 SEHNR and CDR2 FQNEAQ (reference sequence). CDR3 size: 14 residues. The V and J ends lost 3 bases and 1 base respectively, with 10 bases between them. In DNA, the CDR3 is TGTGCCAGCAGCTTGGGCAGTGTGTCCTACGAGCAGTACTTC. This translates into CASSLGSVSYEQYF.